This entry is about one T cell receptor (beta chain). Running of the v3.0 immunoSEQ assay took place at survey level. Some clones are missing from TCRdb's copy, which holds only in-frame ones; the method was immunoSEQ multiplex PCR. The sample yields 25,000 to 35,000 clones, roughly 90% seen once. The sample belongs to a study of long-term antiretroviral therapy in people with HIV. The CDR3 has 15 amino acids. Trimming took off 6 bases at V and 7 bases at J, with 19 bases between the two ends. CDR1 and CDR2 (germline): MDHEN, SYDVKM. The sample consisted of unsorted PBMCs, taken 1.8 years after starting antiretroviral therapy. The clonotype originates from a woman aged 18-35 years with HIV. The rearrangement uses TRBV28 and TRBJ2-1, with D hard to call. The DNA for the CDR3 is TGTGCCAGCAGCTACTACGGAGCTAGGCGGAATGAGCAGTTCTTC. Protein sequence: CASSYYGARRNEQFF.